This section outlines one TCR beta chain sequence together with its context. Its antigen is currently unknown. This sample was taken from a study of T cell responses to AZD1222 COVID-19 vaccine. Germline loops: CDR1 SEHNR, CDR2 FQNEAQ (reference sequence). This CDR3 is 14 amino acids long. Trimming left V 1 base short and J 11 bases short, with 17 bases between. The table came from immunoSEQ multiplex PCR; TCRdb's copy has only in-frame clones and leaves some out. This table holds about 150,000 clones, roughly 85% found once. Findings and caveats of the study: The donors showed a predominance of white British ancestry and of females, with possible underestimation of clonal diversity.

The source was peripheral blood, collected 28 days after the second AZD1222 dose. The receptor was isolated from an adult who received the AZD1222 COVID-19 vaccine. This chain uses TRBV7-9 with TRBJ1-1; D is possibly TRBD1 (5 bases). CDR3 region: CASSLVDSRKVAFF. In DNA form, the CDR3 reads TGTGCCAGCAGCTTAGTTGACAGTCGGAAGGTGGCTTTCTTT. Using reference TRBV7-9 and TRBJ1-1 for the parts outside the CDR3, the full variable domain is DTGVSQNPRHKITKRGQNVTFRCDPISEHNRLYWYRQTLGQGPEFLTYFQNEAQLEKSRLLSDRFSAERPKGSFSTLEIQRTEQGDSAMYLCASSLVDSRKVAFFGQGTRLTVV.